The 15 T cell receptor beta chains in this list originate from one sample, sequenced in a study of T cells in Graves' hyperthyroidism and ophthalmopathy. The investigators amplified TCR beta CDR3 regions from RNA transcripts. The HTBI set primed first-round TCR CDR3 RT-PCR. TCRdb redid the calling of the multiplex PCR reads with MiXCR, one entry per CDR3 protein. The sample lists fewer than 500,000 distinct CDR3 sequences, roughly 12% seen once, with less than 25% in the top ten. Material: blood. The receptor set was obtained from a man in his thirties or forties with Graves' hyperthyroidism that later progressed to Graves' ophthalmopathy.

Written as DNA, the CDR3 is TGTGCCAGCAGTTACAGGGACGGGAGCTCCTACGAGCAGTACTTC. Translation gives CASSYRDGSSYEQYF. The V call is TRBV28, the J call TRBJ2-7, with D tentatively TRBD1 or TRBD2 (6 bases each). V lost 4 bases to trimming and J lost 0 bases, with 13 bases between them. Per the germline V gene, CDR1 is MDHEN and CDR2 is SYDVKM. The length of the CDR3 is 15 residues.

Worth noting for this clonotype: Given a much more abundant clone one base away, this may be a read error. This chain connects TRBV7-6 to TRBJ2-2; D might be TRBD2 (5 bases). The germline V gene has CDR1 SGHVS and CDR2 FNYEAQ. CDR3 length: 14 amino acids. CDR3 residues: CASRGQVNTGELSF. The CDR3 bases are TGTGCCAGCAGAGGCCAGGTGAACACCGGGGAGCTGTCTTTT.

This clonotype was seen many times. CDR3 protein: CASSYTGGNSPLHF. In DNA form, the CDR3 reads TGTGCCAGCAGCTATACAGGGGGTAATTCACCCCTCCACTTT. The chain joins TRBV11-2 to TRBJ1-6; TRBD1 matches 8 bases. CDR1 and CDR2 (germline): SGHAT, FQNNGV. V gave up 4 bases and J gave up 6 bases; unmatched junction bases: 2. This CDR3 is 14 amino acids long.

The V and J genes are TRBV4-1 and TRBJ1-5, with unresolved D. The CDR3 extends over 16 amino acids. CDR1 MGHRA and CDR2 YSYEKL come from the germline V gene. Between the trimmed V and J ends, which lost 0 bases and 2 bases, there was a span of 11 bases. CDR3 DNA sequence: TGCGCCAGCAGCCAAGATCCTGCAGATCGCAATCAGCCCCAGCATTTT. It specifies CASSQDPADRNQPQHF.

This clonotype occurred many times. The V call is TRBV27, the J call TRBJ1-5; D not resolved. Trimming stripped 0 bases from V and 4 bases from J, with 10 bases between. CDR3 length: 15 residues. Germline assignment: CDR1 MNHEY and CDR2 SMNVEV (reference sequence). The CDR3 here is CASSLSEGPNQPQHF. CDR3 bases: TGTGCCAGCAGTTTATCTGAGGGTCCGAATCAGCCCCAGCATTTT.

Many counts were recorded for this clonotype. V is TRBV18 and J is TRBJ1-2, with D perhaps matching TRBD1 (6 bases). Germline V lookup: CDR1 KGHSH, CDR2 LQKENI. The V and J ends lost 10 bases and 3 bases respectively, with 15 bases between them. CDR3 length equals 13 residues. This CDR3 reads CATQDRSDYGYTF. As DNA, the CDR3 is TGTGCCACTCAAGACAGGTCTGACTATGGCTACACCTTC.

This clonotype was observed a few times. The chain combines TRBV30 with TRBJ2-5; 7 bases line up with TRBD2. V lost 4 bases and J lost 0; bases outside the gene matches: 8. CDR3 length equals 15 residues. Germline V lookup: CDR1 GTSNPN, CDR2 SVGIG (reference sequence). DNA for the CDR3: TGTGCCTGGAACGGACTAGGAGGGCACCAAGAGACCCAGTACTTC. It translates to CAWNGLGGHQETQYF.

This clonotype was seen ten or more times. The chain employs TRBV7-8 and TRBJ1-5; TRBD1 matches at 7 bases. Trimming removed 8 bases from V and 4 bases from J; junction bases left unmatched: 5. CDR3 length: 13 amino acids. CDR1 SGHVS and CDR2 FQNEAQ come from the germline V gene. CDR3 DNA: TGTGCCAGCGATTCGGGACAGAATCAGCCCCAGCATTTT. Its translation: CASDSGQNQPQHF.

The table lists this clonotype with many counts. The J gene is TRBJ1-2, the V gene TRBV5-6; D not certain. CDR1 and CDR2 from the germline V gene are SGHDT and YYEEEE. V was cut by 2 bases and J by 4 bases, with 9 bases left in between. The CDR3 sequence is 13 residues long. Written as DNA, the CDR3 is TGTGCCAGCAGCTTCAGTGTTTCCTATGGCTACACCTTC. It is translated as CASSFSVSYGYTF.

This clonotype occurred a few times. Compared with germline, one end of the junction differs, possibly owing to a read error. The chain links TRBV7-9 to TRBJ1-4, with TRBD1 matching 9 bases. Germline V gene data show CDR1 as SEHNR and CDR2 as FQNEAQ (reference sequence). This CDR3 region has 18 residues. DNA of the CDR3: TGTGCCAGCAGCCCCCTAGCCCGGACAGGGGAATCTAAGGAAAAACTGTTTTTT. It yields the protein CASSPLARTGESKEKLFF.

The rearrangement links TRBV19 to TRBJ2-3, with TRBD1 as a possible D gene (5 bases). The end of the DNA is better explained by TRBJ1-5, so the J call may be wrong. The CDR3 is 11 amino acids. Germline V lookup: CDR1 LNHDA, CDR2 SQIVND (reference sequence). CDR3 amino acids: CASSMGDTQHF. CDR3 DNA: TGTGCCAGTAGTATGGGGGATACGCAGCATTTT.

Notes on this clonotype: This clone may be a read error of a much larger clone one base away. The chain recombines TRBV7-3 with TRBJ2-5, with 7 bases fitting TRBD2. V trimming: 5 bases; J trimming: 4 bases; junction bases outside the gene matches: 13. CDR1 SGHTA and CDR2 FQGTGA come from the germline V gene. CDR3 length: 16 amino acids. The chain's CDR3 is CASSPGSRGFRETQYF. The CDR3 DNA follows: TGTGCCAGCAGCCCCGGGTCGCGGGGGTTCCGAGAGACCCAGTACTTC.

The chain combines TRBV20-1 with TRBJ1-1, with a tentative D call TRBD1 (6 bases). The CDR3 is made up of 14 amino acids. V lost 1 base and J lost 11, with 20 bases in between. From germline, CDR1 is DFQATT and CDR2 SNEGSKA (reference sequence). The CDR3 protein is CSARVVRGARPAFF. CDR3 coding DNA: TGCAGTGCTAGAGTTGTGAGGGGGGCGCGCCCTGCTTTCTTT.

In this sample, this clonotype turned up a few times. CDR3 loop: CASSLVGQMNEKLFF. Written as DNA, the CDR3 is TGCGCCAGCAGCTTGGTAGGACAGATGAATGAAAAACTGTTTTTT. The chain combines TRBV5-1 with TRBJ1-4; possibly TRBD1 for D (6 bases). Germline loops: CDR1 SGHRS, CDR2 YFSETQ. This CDR3 is 15 amino acids long. The V end lost 0 bases, the J end lost 5 bases, and 11 bases lay between the germline ends.

This clonotype was seen just once. V gene TRBV2 combines with J gene TRBJ1-3, with unresolved D. Germline lookup yields CDR1 SNHLY and CDR2 FYNNEI. V was cut by 6 bases and J by 2 bases, with 8 bases left in between. This CDR3 is built from 13 residues. The CDR3 DNA reads as TGTGCCAGCAGCCCCCTGGCTGGAAACACCATATATTTT. Its translation: CASSPLAGNTIYF.